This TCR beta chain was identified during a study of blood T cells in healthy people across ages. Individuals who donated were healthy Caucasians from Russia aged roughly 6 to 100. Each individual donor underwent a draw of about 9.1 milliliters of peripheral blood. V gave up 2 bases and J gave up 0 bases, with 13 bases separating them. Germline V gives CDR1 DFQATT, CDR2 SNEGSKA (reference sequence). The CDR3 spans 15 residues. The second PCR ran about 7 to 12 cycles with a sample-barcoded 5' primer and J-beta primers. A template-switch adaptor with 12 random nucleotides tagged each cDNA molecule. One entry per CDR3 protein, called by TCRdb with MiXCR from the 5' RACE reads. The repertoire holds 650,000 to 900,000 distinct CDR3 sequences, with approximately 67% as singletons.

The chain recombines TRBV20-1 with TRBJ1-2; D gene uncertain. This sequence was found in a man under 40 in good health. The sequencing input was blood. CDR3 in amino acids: CSARSHMEANYGYTF. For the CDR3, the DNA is TGCAGTGCTAGATCCCACATGGAGGCTAACTATGGCTACACCTTC.